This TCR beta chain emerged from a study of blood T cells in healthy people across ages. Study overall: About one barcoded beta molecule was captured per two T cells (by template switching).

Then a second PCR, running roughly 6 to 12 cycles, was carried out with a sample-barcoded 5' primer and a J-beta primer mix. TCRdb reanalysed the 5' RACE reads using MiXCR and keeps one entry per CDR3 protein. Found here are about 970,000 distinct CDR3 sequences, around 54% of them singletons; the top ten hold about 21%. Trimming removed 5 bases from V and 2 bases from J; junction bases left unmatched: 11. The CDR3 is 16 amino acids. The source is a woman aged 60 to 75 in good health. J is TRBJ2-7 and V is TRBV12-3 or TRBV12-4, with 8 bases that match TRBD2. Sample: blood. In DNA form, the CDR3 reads TGTGCCAGCAGTGGGGGTGAATTAGCGGGACCCTACGAGCAGTACTTC. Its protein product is CASSGGELAGPYEQYF.